This T cell receptor (beta chain) was sequenced in a study of T cell repertoires in breast cancer. Study-wide context: ER+/PR+ status applied to most of the roughly 19 tumors. Healthy controls: nine donors.

This clonotype was seen a handful of times. During the second nested PCR, blocking oligonucleotides suppressed genes that were not paired. TCRdb analysed the emulsion pairing reads with MiXCR anew, one entry per CDR3 protein. The sample carries tens of thousands of distinct CDR3 sequences, under 50% recorded once. Trimming pared 3 bases from V and 5 bases from J, leaving 13 bases between. This CDR3 spans 14 amino acids. Paired alpha-beta TCRs of CD8+ T cells were analyzed by expanded emulsion RT-PCR. This clonotype was sampled from a pool of human donors with breast cancer or a healthy control (not recorded which). The sample taken for sequencing was CD8+ T cells. V and J are TRBV12-3 or TRBV12-4 and TRBJ2-5; D may correspond to TRBD1 or TRBD2 (5 bases each). The DNA for the CDR3 is TGTGCCAGCAGTTTTTCGGGGCCCGCGGAGACCCAGTACTTC. Translation: CASSFSGPAETQYF.